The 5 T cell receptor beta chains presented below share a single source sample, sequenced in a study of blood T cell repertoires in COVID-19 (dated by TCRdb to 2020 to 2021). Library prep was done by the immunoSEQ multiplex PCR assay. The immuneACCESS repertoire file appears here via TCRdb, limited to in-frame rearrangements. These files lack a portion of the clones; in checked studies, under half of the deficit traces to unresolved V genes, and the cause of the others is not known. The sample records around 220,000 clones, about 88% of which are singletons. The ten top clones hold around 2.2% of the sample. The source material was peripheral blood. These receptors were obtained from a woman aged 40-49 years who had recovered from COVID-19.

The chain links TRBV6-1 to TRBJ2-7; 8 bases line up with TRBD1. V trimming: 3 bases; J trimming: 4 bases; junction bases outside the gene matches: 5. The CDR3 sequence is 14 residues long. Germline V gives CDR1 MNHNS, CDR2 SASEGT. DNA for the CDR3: TGTGCCAGCAGTGATCAGGACAGGGCATACGAGCAGTACTTC. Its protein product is CASSDQDRAYEQYF.

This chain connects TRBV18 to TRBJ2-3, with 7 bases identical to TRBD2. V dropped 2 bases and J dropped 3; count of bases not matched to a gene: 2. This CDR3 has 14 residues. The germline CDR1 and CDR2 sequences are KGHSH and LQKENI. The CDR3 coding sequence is TGTGCCAGCTCACCAAGGGGAGGGACAGATACGCAGTATTTT. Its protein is CASSPRGGTDTQYF.

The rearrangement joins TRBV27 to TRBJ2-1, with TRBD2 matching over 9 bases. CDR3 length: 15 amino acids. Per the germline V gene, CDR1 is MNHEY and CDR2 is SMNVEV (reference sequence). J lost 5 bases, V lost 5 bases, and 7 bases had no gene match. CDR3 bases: TGTGCCAGCAGTATCCGGACTAGCGCCAACAATGAGCAGTTCTTC. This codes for CASSIRTSANNEQFF.

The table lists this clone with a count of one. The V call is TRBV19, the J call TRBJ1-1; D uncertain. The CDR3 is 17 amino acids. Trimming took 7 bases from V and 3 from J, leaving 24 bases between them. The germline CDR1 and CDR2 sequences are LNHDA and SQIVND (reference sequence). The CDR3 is CASIPISPPSRYTEAFF. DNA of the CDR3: TGTGCCAGTATACCGATCTCCCCACCGAGCCGTTACACTGAAGCTTTCTTT.

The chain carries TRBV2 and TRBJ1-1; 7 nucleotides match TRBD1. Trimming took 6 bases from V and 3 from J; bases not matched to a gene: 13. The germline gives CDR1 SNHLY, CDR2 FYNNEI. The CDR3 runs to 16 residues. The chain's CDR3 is CASRGLRDSGDTEAFF. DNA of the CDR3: TGTGCCAGCAGGGGTCTCCGGGACAGTGGGGACACTGAAGCTTTCTTT.